The present TCR beta chain was sequenced within a study of shared clonotypes between healthy human individuals. Findings and limits, study-wide: The naive CD4 repertoires of several donors were compared, and approximately 5% of clonotypes were shared.

Data came from immunoSEQ multiplex PCR; TCRdb stores just in-frame clones and leaves some out. The table has about 680,000 clones, 92% seen once. The CDR3 is 15 amino acids. Germline V gives CDR1 SEHNR, CDR2 FQNEAQ (reference sequence). The germline V and J ends were trimmed by 3 bases and 0 bases, with 11 bases remaining between them. About this clone itself: What it binds is unknown.

Naive CD8 cells lacked CD45RO and underwent positive selection for CCR7, leaving out terminally differentiated effector memory CD45RA+ cells. This TCR came from a man aged 25-45 years in good health. The chain is built from TRBV7-9 and TRBJ1-2, with D uncertain. The source material was naive CD8+ T cells sorted from blood. The CDR3 sequence: CASSFSQETNYGYTF. The CDR3 coding sequence is TGTGCCAGCAGCTTTTCGCAGGAAACTAACTATGGCTACACCTTC.